This paragraph reports one T cell receptor beta chain. Its specificity is unknown. 5'RACE, which relied on constant-segment primers, yielded TCR alpha and TCR beta cDNA libraries carrying sample barcodes and UMIs. From the 5' RACE reads, TCRdb called clonotypes with MiXCR, one entry per CDR3 protein. The sample includes about 250,000 distinct CDR3 sequences, 15% of them seen just once. These data belong to a study of T-cell memory formation after mild COVID-19. Broader study findings: Some SARS-CoV-2-responding clones were already detected in memory before infection. CD8+ contracting clones occupied EMRA, while CD4+ ones occupied mainly CM and EM.

This receptor was obtained from an adult woman who had mild COVID-19 (a few samples of this study predate the infection). Cell type and time point are not known. The specimen was PBMCs or a T cell subset sorted from them (not recorded which).

The CDR3 reads CASSQDLTARDYGYTF. CDR3 coding DNA: TGTGCCAGCAGCCAAGATTTGACAGCGCGTGACTATGGCTACACCTTC. V and J are TRBV4-2 and TRBJ1-2; the D gene is possibly TRBD1 (5 bases). The germline V gene encodes CDR1 LGHNA and CDR2 YNFKEQ. V lost 0 bases and J 3 bases, leaving 14 bases between the germline ends. This CDR3 is 16 amino acids long.